Presented here are 26 T cell receptor beta chains from one specimen sequenced in a study of blood T cell repertoires in COVID-19. The repertoire was sequenced with immunoSEQ multiplex PCR; TCRdb's copy has only in-frame clones and lacks some. Among 250,000 to 300,000 clones listed, around 83% were seen once. The sample taken for sequencing was peripheral blood. The receptors come from a man at least 80 years old with acute or convalescent COVID-19.

The V gene is TRBV29-1, the J gene TRBJ2-5, with TRBD1 matching over 9 bases. The CDR3 is 12 amino acids. In germline, CDR1 is SQVTM, CDR2 ANQGSEA. For the CDR3, the DNA is TGCAGGGCACAGGGGGCGGACGAGACCCAGTACTTC. This codes for CRAQGADETQYF.

The chain combines TRBV14 with TRBJ2-1; 7 nucleotides match TRBD2. V was clipped by 1 base and J by 4 bases; unmatched bases: 10. This CDR3 is 17 amino acids long. The germline V gene encodes CDR1 SGHDN and CDR2 FVKESK. CDR3: CASSQASGNNLYNEQFF. CDR3 nucleotides: TGTGCCAGCAGCCAAGCGAGCGGGAACAACCTGTACAATGAGCAGTTCTTC.

This chain links TRBV7-3 with TRBJ2-2; the match to TRBD2 covers 10 bases. The CDR3 length is 17 residues. V gave up 4 bases and J gave up 6 bases; unmatched junction bases: 11. In germline, CDR1 is SGHTA, CDR2 FQGTGA. The DNA of the CDR3 is TGTGCCAGCAGCTCAAACTTACTAGCGGGGACGGCCGGGGAGCTGTTTTTT. The encoded protein is CASSSNLLAGTAGELFF.

The chain is built from TRBV27 and TRBJ1-2; 9 bases align to TRBD1. J lost 1 base, V lost 4 bases, and 10 bases had no gene match. Germline V CDR1 and CDR2: MNHEY, SMNVEV (reference sequence). The CDR3 is 17 residues long. The CDR3 here is CASSSRQGVNYNYGYTF. The CDR3 DNA reads as TGTGCCAGCAGTTCAAGACAGGGGGTGAACTATAACTATGGCTACACCTTC.

The rearrangement links TRBV10-1 to TRBJ2-2, with 7 bases lining up with TRBD1. Unmatched junction bases numbered 13, after V lost 6 bases and J lost 3 bases. Germline CDR1 and CDR2: WNHNN and SYGVQD (reference sequence). The CDR3 is made up of 17 amino acids. The CDR3 loop reads CASSHSPRQGDTGELFF. CDR3 DNA: TGCGCCAGCAGCCATTCCCCACGACAGGGTGACACCGGGGAGCTGTTTTTT.

The rearrangement joins TRBV7-2 to TRBJ2-5, with 13 bases lining up with TRBD2. Per germline, CDR1 SGHTA and CDR2 FQGNSA. V was clipped by 6 bases and J by 2 bases; unmatched bases: 6. The CDR3 runs 16 residues. Here the CDR3 reads CASRRGLAGVQETQYF. CDR3 coding DNA: TGTGCCAGCAGACGCGGACTAGCGGGGGTACAAGAGACCCAGTACTTC.

The chain employs TRBV28 and TRBJ1-2; 8 positions match TRBD1. V was clipped by 6 bases and J by 6 bases; unmatched bases: 6. CDR1 and CDR2 (germline): MDHEN, SYDVKM. The CDR3 consists of 13 residues. For the CDR3, the DNA is TGTGCCAGCAGGGAGACAGGGGTTGATGGCTACACCTTC. It specifies CASRETGVDGYTF.

V is TRBV5-1 and J is TRBJ2-7; 10 bases are a match to TRBD1. Germline loops: CDR1 SGHRS, CDR2 YFSETQ. With 2 bases clipped from V and 4 bases from J, the junction kept 9 bases outside the gene matches. The CDR3 sequence is 16 residues long. The CDR3 reads CASSFISDRGEYEQYF. DNA of the CDR3: TGCGCCAGCAGCTTTATCTCGGACAGGGGGGAATACGAGCAGTACTTC.

J is TRBJ2-2 and V is TRBV7-9, with D possibly being TRBD2 (5 bases). V lost 5 bases, J lost 5 bases, and 12 bases lay in between. Looked up from germline, CDR1 is SEHNR and CDR2 is FQNEAQ (reference sequence). The CDR3 runs to 14 residues. The CDR3 loop is CASSVPGKTGELFF. In DNA form, the CDR3 reads TGTGCCAGCAGCGTGCCGGGGAAAACCGGGGAGCTGTTTTTT.

This clone was found a few times. The chain has TRBV11-2 and TRBJ2-3; D unclear. Looked up from germline, CDR1 is SGHAT and CDR2 is FQNNGV. CDR3 length: 15 amino acids. Trimming cost V 1 base and J 2 bases, with 10 bases left between them. The CDR3 protein is CASSLGGAFTDTQYF. In nucleotides, the CDR3 is TGTGCCAGCAGCTTAGGCGGAGCCTTCACAGATACGCAGTATTTT.

J is TRBJ2-7 and V is TRBV3-1 (or the pseudogene TRBV3-2), with TRBD1 identical over 8 bases. The CDR3 runs to 14 residues. The germline gives CDR1 LGHDT, CDR2 YNNKEL (reference sequence). Trimming removed 4 bases from V and 5 bases from J; junction bases left unmatched: 7. The CDR3 region is CASSLGTGFNEQYF. The CDR3 coding sequence is TGTGCCAGCAGCCTCGGGACAGGTTTCAACGAGCAGTACTTC.

The chain recombines TRBV10-1 with TRBJ1-1; unclear D gene. V lost 5 bases and J 2 bases, leaving 9 bases between the germline ends. From germline, CDR1 is WNHNN and CDR2 SYGVQD (reference sequence). This CDR3 comprises 13 residues. The CDR3 bases are TGCGCCAGCAGTACCGGGAGCAACACTGAAGCTTTCTTT. Protein sequence: CASSTGSNTEAFF.

V gene TRBV7-9 combines with J gene TRBJ1-1; D is possibly TRBD1 (6 bases). Looked up from germline, CDR1 is SEHNR and CDR2 is FQNEAQ (reference sequence). Trimming left V 5 bases short and J 8 bases short, with 9 bases between. This CDR3 is 11 amino acids long. The CDR3 loop is CASSPDREAFF. In DNA form, the CDR3 reads TGTGCCAGCAGCCCCGACAGGGAAGCTTTCTTT.

The chain recombines TRBV6-1 with TRBJ2-2; D not resolved. CDR3 size: 15 residues. V was shortened by 3 bases and J by 5 bases, with 13 bases between the two germline ends. Germline CDR1 MNHNS, CDR2 SASEGT. The CDR3 nucleotides read TGTGCCAGCAGTGAGGGTAGCCTGGGTACCGGGGAGCTGTTTTTT. Its translation is CASSEGSLGTGELFF.

The chain employs TRBV5-1 and TRBJ2-4; D ambiguous. Trimming pared 0 bases from V and 2 bases from J, leaving 15 bases between. The CDR3 spans 17 residues. Germline V gives CDR1 SGHRS, CDR2 YFSETQ. The CDR3 region is CASSLGGLGVTKNIQYF. In DNA, the CDR3 is TGCGCCAGCAGCTTGGGTGGTTTGGGCGTTACCAAAAACATTCAGTACTTC.

The V call is TRBV2, the J call TRBJ2-7; D may be TRBD1 (6 bases). The CDR3 extends over 13 amino acids. Germline values: CDR1 SNHLY, CDR2 FYNNEI. V was clipped by 4 bases and J by 11 bases, with 18 bases between them. In DNA form, the CDR3 reads TGTGCCAGCAGTGTTGGGGGCCGGACCGGGGAGTACTTC. It yields the protein CASSVGGRTGEYF. The complete variable domain, with remaining parts taken from reference TRBV2 and TRBJ2-7, reads EPEVTQTPSHQVTQMGQEVILRCVPISNHLYFYWYRQILGQKVEFLVSFYNNEISEKSEIFDDQFSVERPDGSNFTLKIRSTKLEDSAMYFCASSVGGRTGEYFGPGTRLTVT.

This sequence joins TRBV6-5 and TRBJ1-4; 7 nucleotides match TRBD1. V dropped 6 bases and J dropped 10; count of bases not matched to a gene: 14. The CDR3 totals 15 residues. Germline CDR1 is MNHEY and CDR2 is SVGAGI. CDR3 protein: CASSATGTEGGKLFF. In nucleotides, the CDR3 is TGTGCCAGCAGCGCCACCGGGACAGAGGGTGGAAAACTGTTTTTT.

The rearrangement joins TRBV27 to TRBJ2-2; D possibly corresponds to TRBD1 (6 bases). V lost 6 bases, J lost 6 bases, and 17 bases lay in between. Germline loops: CDR1 MNHEY, CDR2 SMNVEV (reference sequence). The CDR3 spans 15 residues. CDR3 loop: CASSPGAVAAGELFF. The CDR3 DNA sequence: TGTGCCAGCAGCCCAGGGGCGGTGGCTGCCGGGGAGCTGTTTTTT.

V gene TRBV27 combines with J gene TRBJ2-7; a possible D gene is TRBD1 (5 bases). The CDR3 loop spans 15 amino acids. Per the germline V gene, CDR1 is MNHEY and CDR2 is SMNVEV (reference sequence). V was cut by 9 bases and J by 7 bases, with 25 bases left in between. The CDR3 loop is CASKQTGYDRWEQYF. The CDR3 DNA is TGTGCCAGTAAACAAACAGGTTATGATCGATGGGAGCAGTACTTC.

The sample holds a few counts of this clone. V and J are TRBV28 and TRBJ1-5, with a possible D match to TRBD1 (5 bases). Trimming took off 6 bases at V and 0 bases at J, with 12 bases between the two ends. The CDR3 is 15 residues long. Germline CDR1 MDHEN, CDR2 SYDVKM. CDR3 sequence: CASSQTVYSNQPQHF. The CDR3 DNA sequence: TGTGCCAGCAGCCAGACAGTATATAGCAATCAGCCCCAGCATTTT. Full variable domain (outside the CDR3, taken from reference TRBV28 and TRBJ1-5): DVKVTQSSRYLVKRTGEKVFLECVQDMDHENMFWYRQDPGLGLRLIYFSYDVKMKEKGDIPEGYSVSREKKERFSLILESASTNQTSMYLCASSQTVYSNQPQHFGDGTRLSIL.

As DNA, the CDR3 is TGCGCCAGCAGCTTCCGGTATGCAGATACGCAGTATTTT. It encodes CASSFRYADTQYF. This chain links TRBV5-1 with TRBJ2-3, with unresolved D. The CDR3 covers 13 residues. Germline V CDR1 and CDR2: SGHRS, YFSETQ. V lost 2 bases and J lost 4, with 8 bases in between.

This clone was detected a few times. J is TRBJ2-1 and V is TRBV28; TRBD1 might be the D (5 bases). Between the trimmed V and J ends, which lost 5 bases and 9 bases, there was a span of 11 bases. The CDR3 loop spans 12 amino acids. The germline CDR1 and CDR2 sequences are MDHEN and SYDVKM. CDR3 nucleotides: TGTGCCAGCAGTATAATTAGGGGTGAGCAGTTCTTC. Translated, it gives CASSIIRGEQFF.

The V call is TRBV3-1 (or the pseudogene TRBV3-2), the J call TRBJ2-2; the match to TRBD1 covers 10 bases. Germline V CDR1 and CDR2: LGHDT, YNNKEL (reference sequence). The CDR3 length is 15 residues. J was trimmed by 4 bases and V by 6 bases; bases with no gene match: 5. The CDR3 DNA follows: TGTGCCAGCAGATTTCGGGACAGGGGCACCGGGGAGCTGTTTTTT. It encodes CASRFRDRGTGELFF.

This clone was detected only a few times. The V and J genes are TRBV9 and TRBJ2-2; TRBD2 aligns across 7 bases. This CDR3 has 16 amino acids. Germline CDR1 reads SGDLS; CDR2 reads YYNGEE. The J segment lost 6 bases and the V segment lost 4 bases, leaving 12 bases of the junction unmatched. The CDR3 DNA reads TGTGCCAGCAGCCATGATCCGGGACTAAGCTCCGGGGAGCTGTTTTTT. It encodes CASSHDPGLSSGELFF.

The chain employs TRBV7-8 and TRBJ2-6; D assignment may be TRBD1 or TRBD2 (8 bases each). V gave up 5 bases and J gave up 3 bases, with 17 bases separating them. CDR1 is SGHVS and CDR2 is FQNEAQ in the germline V gene. The CDR3 spans 17 residues. CDR3 protein: CASSRGQGLGGANVLTF. The CDR3 region has the DNA TGTGCCAGCAGCCGAGGACAGGGACTAGGTGGGGCCAACGTCCTGACTTTC. Variable domain in full (rest from reference TRBV7-8 and TRBJ2-6): GAGVSQSPRYKVAKRGQDVALRCDPISGHVSLFWYQQALGQGPEFLTYFQNEAQLDKSGLPSDRFFAERPEGSVSTLKIQRTQQEDSAVYLCASSRGQGLGGANVLTFGAGSRLTVL.

The chain uses TRBV3-1 (or the pseudogene TRBV3-2) and TRBJ2-1; tentative D call: TRBD1 (5 bases). V dropped 4 bases and J dropped 7 bases, with 11 bases sitting between them. CDR3 size: 13 residues. The germline V gene encodes CDR1 LGHDT and CDR2 YNNKEL (reference sequence). The CDR3 spells CASSPIPGNEQFF. Written as DNA, the CDR3 is TGTGCCAGCAGCCCTATCCCAGGGAATGAGCAGTTCTTC.